The 31 T cell receptor beta chains presented below share a single source sample, sequenced in a study of graft-versus-host responses after intestinal transplantation. Assay used: immunoSEQ multiplex PCR; TCRdb lists only in-frame clones, some missing. The data hold approximately 100,000 clones, with roughly 90% observed a single time. Antigen specificity for these receptors is unknown. This sample comprised unstimulated CD4+ T cells sorted from spleen or lymph node cells, obtained before intestinal transplant. These receptors all stem from a human donor who received an intestinal transplant.

V usage is TRBV6-6 and J usage is TRBJ2-7; D unresolved. Trimming took off 2 bases at V and 3 bases at J, with 5 bases between the two ends. Germline CDR1 is MNHNY and CDR2 is SVGAGI (reference sequence). The CDR3 is 12 residues long. CDR3 in amino acids: CASSYTNYEQYF. CDR3 sequence (DNA): TGTGCCAGCAGTTACACAAACTACGAGCAGTACTTC.

V gene TRBV7-9 combines with J gene TRBJ2-1, with 8 bases aligning to TRBD2. V shed 7 bases, J shed 0 bases, and the junction held 8 bases outside the gene matches. CDR1 SEHNR and CDR2 FQNEAQ come from the germline V gene (reference sequence). CDR3 size: 16 residues. CDR3 protein: CASIERGPSSYNEQFF. The CDR3 DNA follows: TGTGCCAGCATCGAGCGGGGGCCTAGCTCCTACAATGAGCAGTTCTTC.

The chain recombines TRBV15 with TRBJ1-3, with D hard to call. V lost 0 bases and J 4 bases, leaving 7 bases between the germline ends. This CDR3 is 14 amino acids long. CDR1 is LNHNV, CDR2 YYDKDF, per germline (reference sequence). The CDR3 DNA is TGTGCCACCAGCAGAGATGTTTCGGGAAACACCATATATTTT. It yields the protein CATSRDVSGNTIYF.

The chain recombines TRBV5-5 with TRBJ2-1; 11 positions agree with TRBD2. The ends lost 1 base at V and 3 bases at J; junction bases unmatched: 9. This CDR3 region has 18 residues. Germline CDR1 is SGHKS and CDR2 is YYEKEE (reference sequence). CDR3 coding DNA: TGTGCCAGCAGCTTGATCCTAGCGGGGGGCCCCGTCTACAATGAGCAGTTCTTC. It encodes CASSLILAGGPVYNEQFF.

This sequence joins TRBV4-1 and TRBJ2-3; 7 bases map to TRBD1. Unmatched junction bases numbered 9, after V lost 0 bases and J lost 6 bases. The CDR3 covers 16 residues. In germline, CDR1 is MGHRA, CDR2 YSYEKL. The DNA of the CDR3 is TGCGCCAGCAGCCAAGATCGACGACAGGGACCCGATACGCAGTATTTT. Protein product: CASSQDRRQGPDTQYF.

The V call is TRBV5-1, the J call TRBJ2-2; D possibly corresponds to TRBD2 (5 bases). From germline, CDR1 is SGHRS and CDR2 YFSETQ. The CDR3 is 14 amino acids. Trimming took off 6 bases at V and 2 bases at J, with 11 bases between the two ends. The CDR3 sequence is CASTQRTNTGELFF. In DNA, the CDR3 is TGCGCCAGCACCCAGCGGACTAACACCGGGGAGCTGTTTTTT.

The rearrangement links TRBV6-1 to TRBJ1-3; 7 bases match TRBD1. Trimming cost V 11 bases and J 1 base; bases outside gene matches: 5. The CDR3 has 13 residues. Germline V CDR1 and CDR2: MNHNS, SASEGT. The CDR3 is CAVDRVSGNTIYF. In DNA form, the CDR3 reads TGTGCCGTTGACAGGGTTTCTGGAAACACCATATATTTT.

The rearrangement links TRBV5-1 to TRBJ1-4, with D maybe TRBD1 (6 bases). Trimming cost V 0 bases and J 5 bases, with 11 bases left between them. Germline V gene data show CDR1 as SGHRS and CDR2 as YFSETQ. CDR3 length: 15 residues. Here the CDR3 reads CASSLEGTRNEKLFF. CDR3 coding DNA: TGCGCCAGCAGCTTGGAGGGGACAAGGAATGAAAAACTGTTTTTT.

The chain carries TRBV5-1 and TRBJ2-1; 7 positions match TRBD1. V dropped 2 bases and J dropped 8; count of bases not matched to a gene: 10. The length of the CDR3 is 15 residues. Germline values: CDR1 SGHRS, CDR2 YFSETQ. CDR3 coding DNA: TGCGCCAGCAGCTTTAGGGGGCTTAACCGTGATGAGCAGTTCTTC. As protein: CASSFRGLNRDEQFF.

The CDR3 loop is CASIQNHNLNYGYTF. CDR3 coding DNA: TGTGCCAGCATCCAGAACCACAACCTTAACTATGGCTACACCTTC. The chain joins TRBV6-5 to TRBJ1-2; D gene uncertain. V lost 7 bases and J 1 base, leaving 16 bases between the germline ends. In germline, CDR1 is MNHEY, CDR2 SVGAGI. This CDR3 is built from 15 residues.

This clone was recorded a few times. The rearrangement links TRBV25-1 to TRBJ2-1; no clear D gene. The CDR3 has 14 residues. V lost 3 bases and J lost 5, with 11 bases in between. In germline, CDR1 is MGHDK, CDR2 SYGVNS. The chain's CDR3 is CASSDSLPNNEQFF. DNA of the CDR3: TGTGCCAGCAGTGACAGTTTGCCCAACAATGAGCAGTTCTTC.

The chain combines TRBV28 with TRBJ1-2; D is unresolved. The CDR3 is 13 amino acids. Germline V gene sequence: CDR1 MDHEN, CDR2 SYDVKM. The V gene lost 10 bases and the J gene lost 4 bases, with 16 bases spanning the gap. For the CDR3, the DNA is TGTGCCACCACCCTGGCGGATGGCTATGGCTACACCTTC. Translated: CATTLADGYGYTF.

The CDR3 region is CASGKDPGFYEQYF. The CDR3 DNA reads TGTGCCAGCGGTAAAGACCCAGGGTTCTACGAGCAGTACTTC. The chain carries TRBV11-2 and TRBJ2-7, with D perhaps TRBD1 (5 bases). The ends were cut back, 8 bases at V and 3 bases at J, with 17 bases in the middle. The CDR3 extends over 14 amino acids. Germline values: CDR1 SGHAT, CDR2 FQNNGV.

J is TRBJ2-7 and V is TRBV5-1; D is unclear. The ends were cut back, 0 bases at V and 1 base at J, with 2 bases in the middle. Germline CDR1 reads SGHRS; CDR2 reads YFSETQ. The CDR3 consists of 12 residues. The CDR3 loop reads CASSLASYEQYF. CDR3 DNA sequence: TGCGCCAGCAGCTTGGCTTCCTACGAGCAGTACTTC.

This chain joins TRBV5-1 and TRBJ2-5; 8 bases are shared with TRBD1. V lost 0 bases, J lost 5 bases, and 6 bases stayed unmatched. This CDR3 is 15 amino acids long. CDR1 is SGHRS and CDR2 is YFSETQ in the germline V gene. In nucleotides, the CDR3 is TGCGCCAGCAGCTTGGAGACAGGGGCAGGGGAGACCCAGTACTTC. Residues: CASSLETGAGETQYF.

Only a few counts were recorded for this clone. The chain couples TRBV10-1 to TRBJ1-1; TRBD1 might be the D (6 bases). Germline loops: CDR1 WNHNN, CDR2 SYGVQD (reference sequence). Trimming stripped 7 bases from V and 1 base from J, with 16 bases between. CDR3 size: 15 residues. The DNA for the CDR3 is TGCGCCAGCACCCAGCCCTGCAGGGGGAACACTGAAGCTTTCTTT. Protein sequence: CASTQPCRGNTEAFF.

The V call is TRBV10-2, the J call TRBJ1-6; D remains ambiguous. Germline assignment: CDR1 WSHSY and CDR2 SAAADI. V lost 3 bases and J 0 bases, leaving 12 bases between the germline ends. The CDR3 covers 17 residues. The CDR3, as DNA: TGCGCCAGCAGTGATGTGGGCGGGAGCTCCTATAATTCACCCCTCCACTTT. Translation gives CASSDVGGSSYNSPLHF.

In DNA form, the CDR3 reads TGTGCCAGTAGTTCCCACAGGGGCAATGAGCAGTTCTTC. It is translated as CASSSHRGNEQFF. The chain carries TRBV19 and TRBJ2-1; 7 bases are a match to TRBD1. CDR1 and CDR2 (germline): LNHDA, SQIVND (reference sequence). This CDR3 is built from 13 residues. With V trimmed by 5 bases and J by 6 bases, 4 bases remained unmatched. The entire variable domain, with the rest obtained from reference TRBV19 and TRBJ2-1, is as follows: DGGITQSPKYLFRKEGQNVTLSCEQNLNHDAMYWYRQDPGQGLRLIYYSQIVNDFQKGDIAEGYSVSREKKESFPLTVTSAQKNPTAFYLCASSSHRGNEQFFGPGTRLTVL.

The chain has TRBV5-1 and TRBJ1-1, with 7 bases lining up with TRBD1. CDR3 length: 15 amino acids. V lost 0 bases, J lost 8 bases, and 10 bases stayed unmatched. From germline, CDR1 is SGHRS and CDR2 YFSETQ. This chain's CDR3 is CASSLAAGGFGEAFF. CDR3 nucleotides: TGCGCCAGCAGCTTGGCGGCAGGGGGTTTCGGCGAAGCTTTCTTT.

As regards this clone: Other DNA sequences within the sample encode an identical CDR3. V is TRBV5-6 and J is TRBJ1-5; TRBD1 matches 8 bases. Germline trimming cut 0 bases from V and 4 bases from J; bases unmatched to any gene: 3. The CDR3 contains 15 residues. Germline CDR1 SGHDT, CDR2 YYEEEE. The CDR3 nucleotides read TGTGCCAGCAGCTTGGGACAGGGGCTAAATCAGCCCCAGCATTTT. Its protein is CASSLGQGLNQPQHF. Based on the CDR3 plus reference TRBV5-6 and TRBJ1-5, the full variable domain is DAGVTQSPTHLIKTRGQQVTLRCSPKSGHDTVSWYQQALGQGPQFIFQYYEEEERQRGNFPDRFSGHQFPNYSSELNVNALLLGDSALYLCASSLGQGLNQPQHFGDGTRLSIL.

As DNA, the CDR3 is TGTGCCAGCAGCAAGGACAGCTACGAGCAGTACTTC. Residues: CASSKDSYEQYF. This sequence joins TRBV6-6 and TRBJ2-7, with D perhaps matching TRBD1 (6 bases). This CDR3 contains 12 residues. The germline V gene encodes CDR1 MNHNY and CDR2 SVGAGI (reference sequence). V lost 6 bases to trimming and J lost 3 bases, with 9 bases between them.

The chain uses TRBV2 and TRBJ2-7; TRBD1 might be the D (6 bases). The V and J ends lost 1 base and 3 bases respectively, with 16 bases between them. CDR1 is SNHLY and CDR2 is FYNNEI in the germline V gene. The CDR3 is made up of 16 amino acids. The DNA of the CDR3 is TGTGCCAGCAGTGAAGGGGTTGGACAGAGGGGCTACGAGCAGTACTTC. Amino acid sequence: CASSEGVGQRGYEQYF.

This clone was seen more than once but under ten times. This rearrangement joins TRBV10-3 to TRBJ1-6, with D perhaps TRBD1 (5 bases). With 10 bases removed from V and 5 bases from J, the gap between germline ends came to 21 bases. Germline CDR1 is ENHRY and CDR2 is SYGVKD. The CDR3 is 16 amino acids. CDR3 residues: CATMGWGGMDNSPLHF. CDR3 coding DNA: TGTGCCACCATGGGGTGGGGGGGGATGGATAATTCACCCCTCCACTTT.

The V and J genes are TRBV6-1 and TRBJ1-6, with D maybe TRBD1 (6 bases). The CDR3 is 15 amino acids. CDR1 MNHNS and CDR2 SASEGT come from the germline V gene. With 8 bases removed from V and 0 bases from J, the gap between germline ends came to 11 bases. CDR3 amino acids: CASLTGSSYNSPLHF. CDR3 bases: TGTGCCAGCCTCACAGGGAGCTCCTATAATTCACCCCTCCACTTT.

V and J are TRBV6-4 and TRBJ1-4, with a tentative D call TRBD1 (6 bases). The CDR3 has 15 amino acids. V was clipped by 3 bases and J by 5 bases, with 13 bases between them. Germline-derived CDR1 and CDR2 are MRHNA and SNTAGT. CDR3 DNA: TGTGCCAGCAGTGAGACGACAGGATTAAATGAAAAACTGTTTTTT. Translation: CASSETTGLNEKLFF.

The rearrangement joins TRBV5-4 to TRBJ1-6; TRBD1 might be the D (6 bases). V was trimmed by 1 base and J by 5 bases, leaving 7 bases between them. CDR1 is SGHNT, CDR2 YYREEE, per germline (reference sequence). This CDR3 is built from 14 residues. The CDR3 loop reads CASSLKGDNSPLHF. The CDR3 DNA follows: TGTGCCAGCAGCTTGAAGGGGGATAATTCACCCCTCCACTTT.

This chain joins TRBV2 and TRBJ2-3, with 8 bases identical to TRBD2. Germline V gene data show CDR1 as SNHLY and CDR2 as FYNNEI. CDR3 length: 13 residues. Trimming took 8 bases from V and 7 from J; bases not matched to a gene: 8. CDR3 nucleotide sequence: TGTGCCAGCGGTAGCGGGAAAGGGAATACGCAGTATTTT. Translated: CASGSGKGNTQYF.

V gene TRBV6-6 combines with J gene TRBJ1-3; TRBD1 agrees at 9 bases. Germline V CDR1 and CDR2: MNHNY, SVGAGI (reference sequence). Trimming took 6 bases from V and 1 from J; bases not matched to a gene: 4. CDR3 length equals 15 residues. The CDR3 spells CASSPGQGSGNTIYF. The CDR3 nucleotides are TGTGCCAGCAGCCCGGGACAGGGTTCTGGAAACACCATATATTTT.

The chain couples TRBV5-6 to TRBJ1-2; D is uncertain. Trimming removed 4 bases at V and 0 bases at J, with 10 bases between. This CDR3 has 14 residues. Germline V gene sequence: CDR1 SGHDT, CDR2 YYEEEE. CDR3 loop: CASSPIQSNYGYTF. CDR3 bases: TGTGCCAGCAGCCCCATACAGTCTAACTATGGCTACACCTTC.

This CDR3 reads CASSQGGSYNEQFF. The DNA of the CDR3 is TGCGCCAGCTCACAGGGGGGAAGCTACAATGAGCAGTTCTTC. This chain uses TRBV10-1 with TRBJ2-1, with 8 nucleotides matching TRBD1. With V trimmed by 8 bases and J by 3 bases, 6 bases remained unmatched. Germline loops: CDR1 WNHNN, CDR2 SYGVQD (reference sequence). The CDR3 contains 14 residues.

The chain combines TRBV5-4 with TRBJ2-3; 7 bases are shared with TRBD1. Germline lookup yields CDR1 SGHNT and CDR2 YYREEE (reference sequence). J lost 2 bases, V lost 4 bases, and 7 bases had no gene match. This CDR3 is 15 amino acids long. CDR3 in DNA: TGTGCCAGCAGCGGTACAGGGGCCTCCACAGATACGCAGTATTTT. Amino acids: CASSGTGASTDTQYF.